The 2 T cell receptor beta chains presented below share a single source sample, sequenced in a study of cytomegalovirus exposure and HLA in healthy donors. PCR used 60 Vbeta primers and 13 Jbeta primers. Profiling relied on immunoSEQ multiplex PCR, and the TCRdb table lists in-frame clones only, not all of them. The data hold about 160,000 clones, with roughly 79% observed a single time. The sample consisted of PBMCs. All receptors derive from a woman aged 45 to 65 in good health and CMV-seropositive.

The chain employs TRBV7-9 and TRBJ1-2; 8 bases match TRBD1. Losses at the gene ends were 5 bases for V and 7 bases for J; bases not matched to a gene: 21. CDR1 and CDR2 (germline): SEHNR, FQNEAQ (reference sequence). The CDR3 loop spans 18 amino acids. CDR3 sequence reads: CASSPSVLRGPNLLGYTF. The CDR3 bases are TGTGCCAGCAGCCCATCGGTACTCAGGGGGCCCAATTTGCTTGGCTACACCTTC.

The gene calls are TRBV6-6 and TRBJ1-1, with D unclear. The germline CDR1 and CDR2 sequences are MNHNY and SVGAGI (reference sequence). Trimming stripped 5 bases from V and 10 bases from J, with 14 bases between. The length of the CDR3 is 12 residues. The CDR3 DNA reads TGTGCCAGCAGTCCCGGGAGACTGAGAGCTTTCTTT. Translated, it gives CASSPGRLRAFF.